The 18 T cell receptor beta chains given below trace back to one sample, sequenced in a study of Ad26.COV2.S vaccination and SARS-CoV-2 variants. Method: immunoSEQ multiplex PCR; TCRdb's copy keeps in-frame clones and lacks some. The sample yields roughly 400,000 clones, roughly 87% seen once. Documented treatment: some 19 received Ad26.COV2.S at low or high dose, single or two shots; 5 received placebo; per-sample allocation not given. Sampling took place 63 days after the first vaccine or placebo injection. The sample consisted of peripheral blood, taken in a trial of Ad26.COV2.S vaccine versus placebo. The receptor source for this set is a person between 18 and 65 years old who received the Ad26.COV2.S COVID-19 vaccine or a placebo.

This chain links TRBV10-3 with TRBJ2-1, with 12 bases that match TRBD1. The germline CDR1 and CDR2 sequences are ENHRY and SYGVKD. The CDR3 is 18 amino acids. V lost 6 bases, J lost 5 bases, and 14 bases stayed unmatched. This CDR3 reads CAIREGPGQGAQDNEQFF. DNA of the CDR3: TGTGCCATCAGGGAGGGCCCGGGACAGGGGGCGCAGGACAATGAGCAGTTCTTC.

The rearrangement links TRBV7-3 to TRBJ2-3, with TRBD1 matching over 10 bases. V trimming: 1 base; J trimming: 4 bases; junction bases outside the gene matches: 5. CDR1 is SGHTA, CDR2 FQGTGA, per germline. The CDR3 is 16 residues long. The CDR3 coding sequence is TGTGCCAGCAGCTTAATGGGGACAGGGGCTCCAGATACGCAGTATTTT. This encodes CASSLMGTGAPDTQYF.

The chain links TRBV9 to TRBJ2-7, with 10 bases identical to TRBD2. With 4 bases clipped from V and 6 bases from J, the junction kept 16 bases outside the gene matches. The CDR3 spans 17 residues. Germline loops: CDR1 SGDLS, CDR2 YYNGEE. The CDR3 region is CASSPRPSLAGTREQYF. The CDR3 coding sequence is TGTGCCAGCAGCCCTCGCCCGTCACTAGCGGGAACCCGCGAGCAGTACTTC. Complete variable domain (other parts from reference TRBV9 and TRBJ2-7): DSGVTQTPKHLITATGQRVTLRCSPRSGDLSVYWYQQSLDQGLQFLIQYYNGEERAKGNILERFSAQQFPDLHSELNLSSLELGDSALYFCASSPRPSLAGTREQYFGPGTRLTVT.

This chain uses TRBV7-3 with TRBJ1-1; D call uncertain. Germline CDR1 and CDR2: SGHTA and FQGTGA. This CDR3 region has 13 residues. The ends were cut back, 6 bases at V and 4 bases at J, with 12 bases in the middle. This chain's CDR3 is CASSAFVSTEAFF. CDR3 nucleotides: TGTGCCAGCAGTGCCTTCGTTTCCACTGAAGCTTTCTTT.

This clone has only one observation. CDR3 sequence: CASSLEGAAGGEQFF. The CDR3 nucleotides read TGTGCCAGCAGCTTAGAGGGGGCAGCCGGCGGTGAGCAGTTCTTC. This chain joins TRBV7-9 and TRBJ2-1, with TRBD1 matching over 7 bases. The CDR3 extends over 15 amino acids. The J segment lost 9 bases and the V segment lost 1 base, leaving 9 bases of the junction unmatched. CDR1 and CDR2 from the germline V gene are SEHNR and FQNEAQ (reference sequence).

V is TRBV28 and J is TRBJ2-7, with D uncertain. CDR1 MDHEN and CDR2 SYDVKM come from the germline V gene. This CDR3 comprises 14 residues. Trimming took 4 bases from V and 1 from J, leaving 11 bases between them. The CDR3 sequence: CASSSDLFSYEQYF. DNA of the CDR3: TGTGCCAGCAGTTCCGACTTGTTTTCCTACGAGCAGTACTTC.

The chain is built from TRBV5-5 and TRBJ1-5; D unclear. CDR1 is SGHKS and CDR2 is YYEKEE in the germline V gene (reference sequence). Trimming cost V 4 bases and J 1 base, with 15 bases left between them. The CDR3 spans 16 residues. The CDR3 DNA reads as TGTGCCAGCAGCGGCTCGGCAGATTTAAGCAATCAGCCCCAGCATTTT. As protein: CASSGSADLSNQPQHF.

V is TRBV4-2 and J is TRBJ2-3; 8 nucleotides align to TRBD2. Trimming cost V 3 bases and J 1 base; bases outside gene matches: 9. This CDR3 has 17 residues. The V gene's germline CDR1 is LGHNA and CDR2 YNFKEQ. In nucleotides, the CDR3 is TGTGCCAGCAGCCAGGATCCAACCGGGGGGGGCACAGATACGCAGTATTTT. This sequence encodes CASSQDPTGGGTDTQYF.

The V and J genes are TRBV5-1 and TRBJ2-3; 12 bases fit TRBD2. The V and J ends lost 2 bases and 4 bases, in that order; junction bases with no gene match: 5. Germline V gene lookup returns CDR1 SGHRS and CDR2 YFSETQ. The CDR3 covers 16 residues. CDR3: CASSLRASGRADTQYF. The CDR3 DNA follows: TGCGCCAGCAGCTTAAGGGCTAGCGGGAGGGCAGATACGCAGTATTTT.

This clone occurred once. CDR3 region: CASSVTQTAGELFF. In DNA form, the CDR3 reads TGTGCCAGCAGTGTGACTCAGACAGCCGGGGAGCTGTTTTTT. The chain uses TRBV2 and TRBJ2-2, with a possible D match to TRBD1 (5 bases). Trimming took off 4 bases at V and 6 bases at J, with 12 bases between the two ends. The CDR3 has 14 amino acids. Germline V lookup: CDR1 SNHLY, CDR2 FYNNEI.

V usage is TRBV7-9 and J usage is TRBJ2-7; 7 nucleotides align to TRBD2. V was pared by 8 bases and J by 5 bases, with 15 bases of the junction left unmatched. The CDR3 is made up of 15 amino acids. CDR1 and CDR2 from the germline V gene are SEHNR and FQNEAQ (reference sequence). The DNA for the CDR3 is TGTGCCAGCGGGGGGGACGGCGGTCGTCACCACGAGCAGTACTTC. This translates into CASGGDGGRHHEQYF.

The V call is TRBV28, the J call TRBJ1-1; weak D call: TRBD1 (5 bases). The CDR3 spans 13 residues. Trimming left V 7 bases short and J 3 bases short, with 12 bases between. From germline, CDR1 is MDHEN and CDR2 SYDVKM. The CDR3 DNA follows: TGTGCCAGCACTCCCGGAGGGGACACTGAAGCTTTCTTT. Residues: CASTPGGDTEAFF.

This clone was seen more than once but under ten times. CDR3 sequence: CASSLADSATYNEQFF. CDR3 nucleotide sequence: TGTGCCAGCAGCTTAGCGGACAGCGCCACCTACAATGAGCAGTTCTTC. This chain links TRBV7-9 with TRBJ2-1; a possible D gene is TRBD1 (6 bases). This CDR3 comprises 16 residues. Germline V lookup: CDR1 SEHNR, CDR2 FQNEAQ (reference sequence). V lost 0 bases and J 2 bases, leaving 11 bases between the germline ends.

The chain couples TRBV7-3 to TRBJ2-1; TRBD2 aligns across 12 bases. This CDR3 is 14 amino acids long. The germline V gene encodes CDR1 SGHTA and CDR2 FQGTGA. J lost 10 bases, V lost 5 bases, and 6 bases had no gene match. This chain's CDR3 is CASSILAGGGEQFF. For the CDR3, the DNA is TGTGCCAGCAGCATACTAGCGGGAGGAGGGGAGCAGTTCTTC.

The gene calls are TRBV6-2 or TRBV6-3 and TRBJ2-1, with 9 bases fitting TRBD2. There are 14 residues in the CDR3. V was pared by 6 bases and J by 5 bases, with 5 bases of the junction left unmatched. Germline lookup yields CDR1 MNHEY and CDR2 SVGEGT. The CDR3 region is CASSPQREDNEQFF. CDR3 bases: TGTGCCAGCAGCCCGCAGCGGGAGGACAATGAGCAGTTCTTC.

V usage is TRBV3-1 (or the pseudogene TRBV3-2) and J usage is TRBJ1-5; weak D call: TRBD1 (5 bases). CDR1 and CDR2 from the germline V gene are LGHDT and YNNKEL (reference sequence). V was pared by 4 bases and J by 0 bases, with 22 bases between. This CDR3 has 19 residues. DNA of the CDR3: TGTGCCAGCAGCCGCGGAACCGGTCTCGGGGGACTTAGCAATCAGCCCCAGCATTTT. As protein: CASSRGTGLGGLSNQPQHF.

The chain links TRBV4-1 to TRBJ2-2, with D possibly matching TRBD2 (5 bases). The germline gives CDR1 MGHRA, CDR2 YSYEKL. V lost 1 base and J lost 7, with 16 bases in between. The CDR3 contains 16 residues. The CDR3 bases are TGCGCCAGCAGCCAAGGGGCGGGTGGGGTTGGCGGGGAGCTGTTTTTT. Encoded protein: CASSQGAGGVGGELFF.

The chain is built from TRBV15 and TRBJ2-7, with D possibly being TRBD1 (6 bases). The V end was cut by 1 base, the J end by 6 bases, with 10 bases between. The CDR3 length is 13 residues. Germline CDR1 and CDR2: LNHNV and YYDKDF (reference sequence). CDR3 region: CATSRGQVGEQYF. The CDR3 DNA sequence: TGTGCCACCAGCAGAGGACAGGTGGGCGAGCAGTACTTC.